This TCR beta chain was identified in a study of cytomegalovirus exposure and HLA in healthy donors. For the study at large: Among about 200 million T cells, an earlier analysis found around 100 million unique TCR beta sequences.

Study-wide findings and caveats: Excluded were some V segments that proved indistinguishable, including TRBV6-2 and TRBV6-3.

This clone was detected only a few times. The antigen is undetermined. Both 60 Vbeta primers and 13 Jbeta primers went into the PCR. Sequencing used immunoSEQ multiplex PCR; TCRdb keeps in-frame clones, though not all of them. Of about 170,000 clones detected, 72% appear once; the ten largest clones hold about 2.5%. Deletions cut 5 bases from V and 2 bases from J, with 12 bases between. Germline V CDR1 and CDR2: SNHLY, FYNNEI. CDR3 length: 14 amino acids. The J gene is TRBJ1-1, the V gene TRBV2, with D unclear. The source of this sequence is a human donor in good health. Sequencing used PBMCs. CDR3 nucleotides: TGTGCCAGCAGTCCGTCGGGTCATAACACTGAAGCTTTCTTT. Its translation: CASSPSGHNTEAFF.